These 21 T cell receptor beta chains were sequenced from one sample in a study of blood T cell repertoires in COVID-19. Clones were sequenced by immunoSEQ multiplex PCR, and TCRdb holds only the in-frame ones, with some missing. This table has under 200,000 clones, approximately 90% appearing once. What was sequenced was peripheral blood. The receptors were sampled from a man in his late teens or twenties with COVID-19, enrolled during active disease.

The CDR3 sequence is CASSWGLAGTDTQYF. The CDR3 bases are TGCGCCAGCAGCTGGGGACTAGCGGGCACAGATACGCAGTATTTT. This chain links TRBV5-1 with TRBJ2-3, with 11 bases lining up with TRBD2. This CDR3 has 15 residues. CDR1 and CDR2 from the germline V gene are SGHRS and YFSETQ. With V trimmed by 3 bases and J by 1 base, 1 base remained unmatched.

The gene calls are TRBV27 and TRBJ2-1, with 15 bases identical to TRBD2. Germline values: CDR1 MNHEY, CDR2 SMNVEV (reference sequence). J was trimmed by 9 bases and V by 5 bases; bases with no gene match: 20. The CDR3 extends over 20 amino acids. CDR3 sequence: CASSNSFGTSGRPTFIEQFF. The DNA for the CDR3 is TGTGCCAGCAGTAATAGCTTCGGGACTAGCGGGAGGCCCACGTTCATTGAGCAGTTCTTC.

V and J are TRBV27 and TRBJ1-1; 9 bases map to TRBD1. Germline assignment: CDR1 MNHEY and CDR2 SMNVEV (reference sequence). The CDR3 length is 14 residues. V was pared by 2 bases and J by 8 bases, with 6 bases of the junction left unmatched. The CDR3 is CASSLIGTGREAFF. Written as DNA, the CDR3 is TGTGCCAGCAGTTTAATCGGGACAGGGAGAGAAGCTTTCTTT.

The chain employs TRBV15 and TRBJ2-7; TRBD1 aligns across 10 bases. The CDR3 contains 16 residues. V shed 1 base and J 5 bases; nucleotides not matched to a gene: 8. Germline CDR1 is LNHNV and CDR2 is YYDKDF (reference sequence). The DNA of the CDR3 is TGTGCCACCAGCAGAGCCGGGACAGGGGCCCTCCACGAGCAGTACTTC. This sequence encodes CATSRAGTGALHEQYF.

The chain couples TRBV5-1 to TRBJ1-4; no clear D. Per the germline V gene, CDR1 is SGHRS and CDR2 is YFSETQ. The CDR3 contains 14 residues. Trimming removed 1 base from V and 5 bases from J, with 9 bases in between. The CDR3 region is CASSLTRWNEKLFF. For the CDR3, the DNA is TGCGCCAGCAGCTTGACGCGGTGGAATGAAAAACTGTTTTTT.

CDR3 sequence: CASSEGRRQTYEQYF. The CDR3 region has the DNA TGTGCCAGCAGTGAGGGCAGGCGCCAAACCTACGAGCAGTACTTC. The rearrangement joins TRBV2 to TRBJ2-7; D remains unclear. V lost 3 bases and J lost 2, with 14 bases in between. The CDR3 has 15 amino acids. Germline V gives CDR1 SNHLY, CDR2 FYNNEI.

This clone was observed once. J is TRBJ1-1 and V is TRBV12-3 or TRBV12-4; D gene unclear. The CDR3 extends over 13 amino acids. Trimming removed 3 bases from V and 1 base from J, with 6 bases in between. CDR3 region: CASSLSKNTEAFF. The CDR3, as DNA: TGTGCCAGCAGTTTGTCCAAGAACACTGAAGCTTTCTTT.

The chain recombines TRBV9 with TRBJ2-7; D remains ambiguous. The CDR3 runs to 15 residues. Germline assignment: CDR1 SGDLS and CDR2 YYNGEE. V was cut by 0 bases and J by 5 bases, with 15 bases left in between. The CDR3 is CASSVDLSRSHEQYF. CDR3 bases: TGTGCCAGCAGCGTAGACCTGTCCAGGTCCCACGAGCAGTACTTC.

This sequence joins TRBV2 and TRBJ1-3, with D uncertain. V lost 6 bases to trimming and J lost 0 bases, with 9 bases between them. This CDR3 has 14 residues. Germline V gene data show CDR1 as SNHLY and CDR2 as FYNNEI. CDR3 sequence (DNA): TGTGCCAGCAGGGAGGATCTCTCTGGAAACACCATATATTTT. It encodes CASREDLSGNTIYF.

The chain is built from TRBV19 and TRBJ2-1, with D perhaps TRBD1 (5 bases). CDR1 LNHDA and CDR2 SQIVND come from the germline V gene (reference sequence). V was trimmed by 5 bases and J by 0 bases, leaving 11 bases between them. The CDR3 contains 15 residues. Written as DNA, the CDR3 is TGTGCCAGTAGTTCTGGGCAGGGCTCCTACAATGAGCAGTTCTTC. Amino acid sequence: CASSSGQGSYNEQFF.

The chain recombines TRBV29-1 with TRBJ1-4; 7 positions agree with TRBD1. The CDR3 has 15 residues. The germline V gene has CDR1 SQVTM and CDR2 ANQGSEA. Losses at the gene ends were 5 bases for V and 0 bases for J; bases not matched to a gene: 6. The CDR3 sequence is CSVSGTEATNEKLFF. The DNA for the CDR3 is TGCAGCGTTTCCGGGACAGAGGCAACTAATGAAAAACTGTTTTTT. The whole variable domain, remainder taken from reference TRBV29-1 and TRBJ1-4, is SAVISQKPSRDICQRGTSLTIQCQVDSQVTMMFWYRQQPGQSLTLIATANQGSEATYESGFVIDKFPISRPNLTFSTLTVSNMSPEDSSIYLCSVSGTEATNEKLFFGSGTQLSVL.

This chain connects TRBV4-3 to TRBJ2-5; tentative D call: TRBD2 (5 bases). This CDR3 has 14 amino acids. The germline V gene has CDR1 LGHNA and CDR2 YSLEER. V lost 0 bases and J lost 4, with 9 bases in between. The CDR3: CASSQEDRGETQYF. The CDR3 region has the DNA TGCGCCAGCAGCCAAGAAGACCGGGGAGAGACCCAGTACTTC.

The chain uses TRBV15 and TRBJ2-1; 9 bases are a match to TRBD2. V gave up 6 bases and J gave up 0 bases; unmatched junction bases: 6. The CDR3 covers 16 residues. Per the germline V gene, CDR1 is LNHNV and CDR2 is YYDKDF (reference sequence). CDR3 region: CATRGSGGSSYNEQFF. The DNA for the CDR3 is TGTGCCACCAGGGGTAGCGGGGGAAGCTCCTACAATGAGCAGTTCTTC.

The CDR3, as DNA: TGTGCCAGCAGTTTATCCCCAGGGGGCGCAGGGGCTTTCTTT. Its translation: CASSLSPGGAGAFF. The V call is TRBV27, the J call TRBJ1-1, with TRBD1 matching over 8 bases. The length of the CDR3 is 14 residues. Per germline, CDR1 MNHEY and CDR2 SMNVEV (reference sequence). V shed 0 bases and J 11 bases; nucleotides not matched to a gene: 8.

The V and J genes are TRBV7-2 and TRBJ1-5, with TRBD1 matching 7 bases. CDR1 is SGHTA and CDR2 is FQGNSA in the germline V gene. Trimming cost V 1 base and J 3 bases; bases outside gene matches: 3. The CDR3 extends over 15 amino acids. CDR3 residues: CASSLGGQFNQPQHF. CDR3 nucleotides: TGTGCCAGCAGCTTAGGGGGACAGTTCAATCAGCCCCAGCATTTT.

The chain links TRBV27 to TRBJ1-2, with D maybe TRBD1 (6 bases). This CDR3 contains 14 residues. The germline gives CDR1 MNHEY, CDR2 SMNVEV (reference sequence). Deletions cut 6 bases from V and 8 bases from J, with 19 bases between. As DNA, the CDR3 is TGTGCCAGCAGCCCAAAGGACAGAACTGGGGGCTACACCTTC. The encoded protein is CASSPKDRTGGYTF.

The chain couples TRBV28 to TRBJ2-7; 8 bases are shared with TRBD1. Unmatched junction bases numbered 19, after V lost 7 bases and J lost 2 bases. Germline V CDR1 and CDR2: MDHEN, SYDVKM. CDR3 length: 18 amino acids. The CDR3 region has the DNA TGTGCCAGCATCAGCCCAAGGACAGGGAATATAATGGCCTACGAGCAGTACTTC. This codes for CASISPRTGNIMAYEQYF. Looking up the rest from reference TRBV28 and TRBJ2-7 gives the full variable domain: DVKVTQSSRYLVKRTGEKVFLECVQDMDHENMFWYRQDPGLGLRLIYFSYDVKMKEKGDIPEGYSVSREKKERFSLILESASTNQTSMYLCASISPRTGNIMAYEQYFGPGTRLTVT.

The chain uses TRBV27 and TRBJ1-1, with 7 bases aligning to TRBD1. Germline trimming cut 5 bases from V and 1 base from J; bases unmatched to any gene: 4. Germline CDR1 reads MNHEY; CDR2 reads SMNVEV (reference sequence). CDR3 size: 14 residues. The CDR3 protein is CASSRPGGNTEAFF. The CDR3 DNA sequence: TGTGCCAGCAGTAGGCCAGGGGGGAACACTGAAGCTTTCTTT.

CDR3 sequence reads: CASTQGEEAFF. In DNA, the CDR3 is TGTGCCAGTACGCAGGGCGAAGAAGCTTTCTTT. This rearrangement joins TRBV19 to TRBJ1-1; maybe TRBD1 (5 bases). CDR1 is LNHDA and CDR2 is SQIVND in the germline V gene (reference sequence). The V gene lost 7 bases and the J gene lost 8 bases, with 11 bases spanning the gap. This CDR3 is 11 amino acids long.

V gene TRBV9 combines with J gene TRBJ1-1; 8 bases fit TRBD1. Germline V gives CDR1 SGDLS, CDR2 YYNGEE. The CDR3 is made up of 15 amino acids. After removal of 0 bases from V and 3 bases from J, the junction contained 4 bases not matched to a gene. The CDR3 sequence: CASSVGQGADTEAFF. The CDR3 DNA reads TGTGCCAGCAGCGTAGGGCAGGGGGCCGACACTGAAGCTTTCTTT.

Concerning this clone: Sequence at one end of the junction differs from germline and may be a read error. The chain recombines TRBV5-1 with TRBJ2-1, with 9 nucleotides matching TRBD1. This CDR3 spans 15 amino acids. Germline V lookup: CDR1 SGHRS, CDR2 YFSETQ. The CDR3 loop is CASSPVTGGYYEQFF. CDR3 sequence (DNA): TGCGCCAGCAGCCCCGTCACAGGGGGCTACTATGAGCAGTTCTTC. Using reference TRBV5-1 and TRBJ2-1 for the parts outside the CDR3, the full variable domain is KAGVTQTPRYLIKTRGQQVTLSCSPISGHRSVSWYQQTPGQGLQFLFEYFSETQRNKGNFPGRFSGRQFSNSRSEMNVSTLELGDSALYLCASSPVTGGYYEQFFGPGTRLTVL.